One sample yielded the 20 T cell receptor beta chains listed below, sequenced in a study of cytomegalovirus exposure and HLA in healthy donors. TCRdb keeps only in-frame clones here, not all; method: immunoSEQ multiplex PCR. The sample records about 250,000 clones, roughly nine tenths being singletons. The sequenced sample consisted of PBMCs. The source is a man between 18 and 29 years old in good health and CMV-seropositive.

The chain joins TRBV7-2 to TRBJ2-5; TRBD1 aligns across 7 bases. Losses at the gene ends were 4 bases for V and 3 bases for J; bases not matched to a gene: 11. The germline gives CDR1 SGHTA, CDR2 FQGNSA. The CDR3 is 16 residues long. CDR3 DNA: TGTGCCAGCAGCTCCAGGACGGACAGGATTGAAGAGACCCAGTACTTC. Amino acids: CASSSRTDRIEETQYF.

The chain has TRBV19 and TRBJ2-7; the match to TRBD1 covers 8 bases. CDR3 length: 13 amino acids. V was clipped by 5 bases and J by 7 bases; unmatched bases: 7. Germline V gives CDR1 LNHDA, CDR2 SQIVND (reference sequence). The CDR3 nucleotides read TGTGCCAGTAGTTTTCCAGGGGGCGAGGAGCAGTACTTC. Translating it yields CASSFPGGEEQYF.

The rearrangement joins TRBV27 to TRBJ2-1; D gene unclear. CDR1 and CDR2 from the germline V gene are MNHEY and SMNVEV (reference sequence). This CDR3 is 15 amino acids long. V dropped 0 bases and J dropped 0 bases, with 6 bases sitting between them. The CDR3 coding sequence is TGTGCCAGCAGTTTATCACAGAGCTCCTACAATGAGCAGTTCTTC. This gives the protein CASSLSQSSYNEQFF.

The chain employs TRBV4-2 and TRBJ2-1; D might be TRBD2 (6 bases). V was pared by 3 bases and J by 6 bases, with 15 bases between. Germline assignment: CDR1 LGHNA and CDR2 YNFKEQ. The CDR3 is 15 amino acids. This chain's CDR3 is CASSHATRSFNEQFF. Written as DNA, the CDR3 is TGTGCCAGCAGCCATGCGACTAGGAGCTTCAATGAGCAGTTCTTC.

The chain carries TRBV19 and TRBJ2-5; the D is unclear. Germline CDR1 and CDR2: LNHDA and SQIVND (reference sequence). Trimming removed 4 bases from V and 2 bases from J, with 8 bases in between. The CDR3 is made up of 13 amino acids. The CDR3 nucleotides read TGTGCCAGTAGTAAGTGGGCTCAAGAGACCCAGTACTTC. Amino acid sequence: CASSKWAQETQYF.

V is TRBV27 and J is TRBJ1-5, with D unclear. CDR1 MNHEY and CDR2 SMNVEV come from the germline V gene (reference sequence). The CDR3 extends over 13 amino acids. V lost 4 bases to trimming and J lost 0 bases, with 4 bases between them. The CDR3: CASSYYSNQPQHF. The CDR3 DNA follows: TGTGCCAGCAGTTATTATAGCAATCAGCCCCAGCATTTT.

The V and J genes are TRBV19 and TRBJ1-1; tentative D call: TRBD1 (6 bases). The CDR3 length is 13 residues. Between the trimmed V and J ends, which lost 5 bases and 8 bases, there was a span of 15 bases. Germline CDR1 LNHDA, CDR2 SQIVND (reference sequence). This chain's CDR3 is CASSPWGADEAFF. In DNA form, the CDR3 reads TGTGCCAGTAGTCCCTGGGGGGCTGACGAAGCTTTCTTT.

This chain links TRBV9 with TRBJ1-1, with no clear D. V was clipped by 0 bases and J by 0 bases, with 6 bases between them. The CDR3 runs to 14 residues. Looked up from germline, CDR1 is SGDLS and CDR2 is YYNGEE. The CDR3 nucleotides read TGTGCCAGCAGCGTAGGTACGATGAACACTGAAGCTTTCTTT. Translated: CASSVGTMNTEAFF.

The chain uses TRBV5-1 and TRBJ2-3; 8 bases map to TRBD1. This CDR3 has 14 amino acids. After removal of 6 bases from V and 0 bases from J, the junction contained 3 bases not matched to a gene. Germline V gives CDR1 SGHRS, CDR2 YFSETQ. In DNA form, the CDR3 reads TGCGCCAGCACCGACAGGGGTAGCACAGATACGCAGTATTTT. It specifies CASTDRGSTDTQYF.

This sequence joins TRBV6-5 and TRBJ1-1; 8 bases agree with TRBD1. The CDR3 has 14 residues. Trimming removed 10 bases from V and 2 bases from J; junction bases left unmatched: 9. Germline assignment: CDR1 MNHEY and CDR2 SVGAGI. This CDR3 is CATLRQGANTEAFF. The CDR3 DNA reads TGTGCCACCCTCCGGCAGGGGGCCAACACTGAAGCTTTCTTT.

This clone was picked up one time. V and J are TRBV4-1 and TRBJ2-5, with D maybe TRBD1 (5 bases). There are 13 residues in the CDR3. Germline V gene lookup returns CDR1 MGHRA and CDR2 YSYEKL. V lost 4 bases, J lost 3 bases, and 9 bases lay in between. CDR3 sequence reads: CASSRAGKETQYF. In DNA form, the CDR3 reads TGCGCCAGCAGCCGGGCAGGGAAAGAGACCCAGTACTTC.

The chain carries TRBV5-6 and TRBJ2-7; the D is unclear. The V and J ends lost 4 bases and 3 bases respectively, with 20 bases between them. Germline V gene lookup returns CDR1 SGHDT and CDR2 YYEEEE. The CDR3 has 16 residues. The CDR3 is CASSKARRPFNYEQYF. CDR3 DNA sequence: TGTGCCAGCAGCAAAGCCCGGCGTCCCTTCAACTACGAGCAGTACTTC.

This rearrangement joins TRBV14 to TRBJ2-2, with 10 bases lining up with TRBD2. Germline V gene sequence: CDR1 SGHDN, CDR2 FVKESK. The CDR3 runs to 17 residues. Germline trimming cut 1 base from V and 6 bases from J; bases unmatched to any gene: 8. For the CDR3, the DNA is TGTGCCAGCAGCCAAGGATTCAGGCTAGCGGGAGCCGGGGAGCTGTTTTTT. This translates into CASSQGFRLAGAGELFF.

The V call is TRBV6-1, the J call TRBJ1-2; D not certain. V was cut by 1 base and J by 9 bases, with 12 bases left in between. The CDR3 is 13 amino acids. The germline gives CDR1 MNHNS, CDR2 SASEGT. Here the CDR3 reads CASSEVDPRSYTF. The CDR3 region has the DNA TGTGCCAGCAGTGAAGTGGACCCCAGAAGCTACACCTTC.

The J gene is TRBJ1-4, the V gene TRBV14, with D hard to call. Trimming pared 0 bases from V and 5 bases from J, leaving 10 bases between. The CDR3 loop spans 15 amino acids. The germline V gene has CDR1 SGHDN and CDR2 FVKESK. Written as DNA, the CDR3 is TGTGCCAGCAGCCAAGACCCCGGGAGGAATGAAAAACTGTTTTTT. This codes for CASSQDPGRNEKLFF.

The rearrangement uses TRBV13 and TRBJ2-7, with 10 nucleotides matching TRBD1. V lost 4 bases and J lost 6; bases outside the gene matches: 9. From germline, CDR1 is PRHDT and CDR2 FYEKMQ (reference sequence). The CDR3 consists of 15 residues. The CDR3 DNA sequence: TGTGCCAGCAGCTCCCCGGGACAGGGGATCGGCGAGCAGTACTTC. This codes for CASSSPGQGIGEQYF.

A single count supports this clone. The genes are TRBV4-1 and TRBJ2-7; 8 bases fit TRBD2. Trimming at V came to 2 bases and at J to 0 bases, leaving 15 bases not matched to a gene. Germline V lookup: CDR1 MGHRA, CDR2 YSYEKL. This CDR3 is 19 amino acids long. In nucleotides, the CDR3 is TGCGCCAGCAGCCAAAAATTAAAGGCCCTCAGCGGGAGCTCCTACGAGCAGTACTTC. Protein sequence: CASSQKLKALSGSSYEQYF.

V gene TRBV9 combines with J gene TRBJ2-3, with D perhaps TRBD1 or TRBD2 (5 bases each). The germline V gene has CDR1 SGDLS and CDR2 YYNGEE. The CDR3 length is 14 residues. V lost 3 bases and J lost 5, with 13 bases in between. CDR3 region: CASSEGPRVDTQYF. The CDR3, as DNA: TGTGCCAGCAGCGAGGGACCAAGGGTAGATACGCAGTATTTT.

The chain combines TRBV12-5 with TRBJ1-5; D may be TRBD1 (5 bases). CDR3 length: 13 amino acids. Germline CDR1 LGHNT, CDR2 FRNRAP. V lost 8 bases and J 2 bases, leaving 10 bases between the germline ends. In DNA, the CDR3 is TGTGCTAGTCAGGGAAGCGGCAATCAGCCCCAGCATTTT. Protein: CASQGSGNQPQHF.

This chain connects TRBV27 to TRBJ1-5, with D hard to call. Trimming pared 2 bases from V and 5 bases from J, leaving 7 bases between. The CDR3 is made up of 13 amino acids. Per the germline V gene, CDR1 is MNHEY and CDR2 is SMNVEV (reference sequence). As DNA, the CDR3 is TGTGCCAGCAGTTTAAATGGTGATCAGCCCCAGCATTTT. Amino acid sequence: CASSLNGDQPQHF.